The 31 T cell receptor beta chains below all came from one sample that was sequenced in a study of cytomegalovirus exposure and HLA in healthy donors. PCR primers comprised 60 Vbeta and 13 Jbeta primers. Repertoires were generated with immunoSEQ multiplex PCR, while TCRdb's copy carries only in-frame clones and drops some. The data hold roughly 120,000 clones, with roughly 78% observed a single time. Input material: PBMCs. The origin of the receptors is a man aged 30 to 39 in good health and CMV-seronegative.

The rearrangement joins TRBV7-2 to TRBJ2-5, with TRBD2 matching over 11 bases. The J call may not be correct, given that the DNA end is closer to TRBJ2-7. CDR3 length: 14 amino acids. Germline V lookup: CDR1 SGHTA, CDR2 FQGNSA. This CDR3 reads CASHELAGEYEQYF. As DNA, the CDR3 is TGTGCCAGCCATGAACTAGCGGGAGAATACGAGCAGTACTTC.

This clone has a single count. This sequence joins TRBV14 and TRBJ2-7; 12 bases match TRBD2. The CDR3 is 15 amino acids. The trim removed 2 bases at V and 6 bases at J, leaving 5 bases unmatched. Germline V gives CDR1 SGHDN, CDR2 FVKESK. CDR3 in amino acids: CASSQRTGLAGEQYF. In DNA form, the CDR3 reads TGTGCCAGCAGCCAACGGACGGGACTAGCGGGCGAGCAGTACTTC.

This chain connects TRBV5-4 to TRBJ2-2, with TRBD2 as a possible D gene (5 bases). The CDR3 runs to 13 residues. V lost 0 bases, J lost 5 bases, and 5 bases lay in between. CDR1 and CDR2 from the germline V gene are SGHNT and YYREEE (reference sequence). The CDR3 nucleotides are TGTGCCAGCAGCTTGGGCGGGACCGGGGAGCTGTTTTTT. Translating it yields CASSLGGTGELFF.

This clone was seen only a few times. The genes are TRBV27 and TRBJ1-1, with D perhaps TRBD1 (5 bases). The CDR3 has 13 residues. CDR1 MNHEY and CDR2 SMNVEV come from the germline V gene (reference sequence). The V end lost 5 bases, the J end lost 4 bases, and 11 bases lay between the germline ends. This chain's CDR3 is CASSPRQGTEAFF. The CDR3, as DNA: TGTGCCAGCAGTCCCCGGCAGGGCACTGAAGCTTTCTTT.

The rearrangement joins TRBV11-3 to TRBJ2-7; D possibly corresponds to TRBD1 (5 bases). The CDR3 is made up of 15 amino acids. The germline CDR1 and CDR2 sequences are SGHNT and YENEEA. Trimming removed 3 bases from V and 3 bases from J, with 15 bases in between. CDR3 in amino acids: CASSFSIGEDYEQYF. CDR3 coding DNA: TGTGCCAGCAGCTTTAGTATAGGGGAAGACTACGAGCAGTACTTC. Full variable domain (remainder filled in from reference TRBV11-3 and TRBJ2-7): EAGVVQSPRYKIIEKKQPVAFWCNPISGHNTLYWYLQNLGQGPELLIRYENEEAVDDSQLPKDRFSAERLKGVDSTLKIQPAELGDSAVYLCASSFSIGEDYEQYFGPGTRLTVT.

The CDR3 protein is CASTLRWTETQETQYF. In DNA, the CDR3 is TGTGCCTCAACCCTCCGTTGGACAGAGACTCAGGAGACCCAGTACTTC. This chain uses TRBV28 with TRBJ2-5; D perhaps matches TRBD1 (6 bases). The CDR3 is 16 residues long. The V end lost 11 bases, the J end lost 5 bases, and 27 bases lay between the germline ends. Germline V gives CDR1 MDHEN, CDR2 SYDVKM.

V gene TRBV10-3 combines with J gene TRBJ2-5; 12 bases align to TRBD2. V was pared by 2 bases and J by 5 bases, with 9 bases of the junction left unmatched. The germline gives CDR1 ENHRY, CDR2 SYGVKD. The CDR3 is 17 residues long. CDR3 protein: CAISETTTSGSRETQYF. CDR3 DNA sequence: TGTGCCATCAGTGAGACAACGACTAGCGGGAGTCGGGAGACCCAGTACTTC.

The gene calls are TRBV7-9 and TRBJ2-3; 7 bases are a match to TRBD2. This CDR3 is 16 amino acids long. CDR1 is SEHNR and CDR2 is FQNEAQ in the germline V gene (reference sequence). The V segment lost 2 bases and the J segment 2 bases; nucleotides outside the gene matches: 7. The CDR3, as DNA: TGTGCCAGCAGCTTATCGCCTAGCGGAAACACAGATACGCAGTATTTT. The encoded protein is CASSLSPSGNTDTQYF.

V gene TRBV29-1 combines with J gene TRBJ2-3; D not certain. Germline loops: CDR1 SQVTM, CDR2 ANQGSEA. V was pared by 3 bases and J by 0 bases, with 7 bases between. The CDR3 length is 13 residues. The CDR3 region is CSVDLASTDTQYF. Written as DNA, the CDR3 is TGCAGCGTTGATTTAGCCAGCACAGATACGCAGTATTTT.

This chain links TRBV30 with TRBJ1-4; 7 bases are a match to TRBD1. The CDR3 runs 15 residues. V shed 4 bases and J 3 bases; nucleotides not matched to a gene: 8. Germline CDR1 and CDR2: GTSNPN and SVGIG (reference sequence). CDR3: CAWMPRTGSNEKLFF. The CDR3 bases are TGTGCCTGGATGCCCCGGACAGGCTCTAATGAAAAACTGTTTTTT. Using reference TRBV30 and TRBJ1-4 for the parts outside the CDR3, the full variable domain is SQTIHQWPATLVQPVGSPLSLECTVEGTSNPNLYWYRQAAGRGLQLLFYSVGIGQISSEVPQNLSASRPQDRQFILSSKKLLLSDSGFYLCAWMPRTGSNEKLFFGSGTQLSVL.

The DNA for the CDR3 is TGTGCCAGCAGCTTCACTAGCGGGAGGGCCGGGGAAACAGATACGCAGTATTTT. Protein product: CASSFTSGRAGETDTQYF. This chain uses TRBV11-3 with TRBJ2-3; TRBD2 agrees at 13 bases. Germline-derived CDR1 and CDR2 are SGHNT and YENEEA. The CDR3 totals 18 residues. After removal of 3 bases from V and 3 bases from J, the junction contained 9 bases not matched to a gene. Variable domain in full (rest from reference TRBV11-3 and TRBJ2-3): EAGVVQSPRYKIIEKKQPVAFWCNPISGHNTLYWYLQNLGQGPELLIRYENEEAVDDSQLPKDRFSAERLKGVDSTLKIQPAELGDSAVYLCASSFTSGRAGETDTQYFGPGTRLTVL.

The chain couples TRBV23-1 to TRBJ1-5; TRBD1 might be the D (5 bases). TRBV23-1 is an ORF, with its function uncertain. The CDR3 is made up of 16 amino acids. The germline V and J ends were trimmed by 4 bases and 4 bases, with 17 bases remaining between them. This chain's CDR3 is CASSLAPRKGNQPQHF. The CDR3 bases are TGCGCCAGCAGTCTCGCGCCCCGAAAGGGGAATCAGCCCCAGCATTTT.

This chain uses TRBV10-3 with TRBJ2-7; D possibly corresponds to TRBD2 (6 bases). The CDR3 has 15 residues. Germline CDR1 reads ENHRY; CDR2 reads SYGVKD. V was trimmed by 1 base and J by 5 bases, leaving 15 bases between them. The DNA for the CDR3 is TGTGCCATCAGTGAGTATTCGGCGGGACGGGACGAGCAGTACTTC. It codes for CAISEYSAGRDEQYF.

The chain couples TRBV18 to TRBJ1-2, with TRBD1 matching over 10 bases. This CDR3 spans 15 amino acids. CDR1 KGHSH and CDR2 LQKENI come from the germline V gene. The trim removed 3 bases at V and 8 bases at J, leaving 9 bases unmatched. CDR3 nucleotide sequence: TGTGCCAGCTCACCCCGACAGGGGGCTGTGACGGGCTACACCTTC. Translating gives CASSPRQGAVTGYTF.

V is TRBV5-3 and J is TRBJ2-1; D might be TRBD2 (6 bases). TRBV5-3 is designated an ORF whose function remains uncertain. CDR3 length: 10 amino acids. Trimming pared 10 bases from V and 7 bases from J, leaving 9 bases between. The CDR3: CAHRENEQFF. CDR3 DNA sequence: TGTGCCCACCGGGAGAATGAGCAGTTCTTC.

The rearrangement links TRBV6-1 to TRBJ2-3, with 9 bases lining up with TRBD1. Trimming cost V 4 bases and J 2 bases; bases outside gene matches: 7. CDR1 is MNHNS, CDR2 SASEGT, per germline. The CDR3 loop spans 16 amino acids. CDR3 in amino acids: CASSVEDRGPTDTQYF. CDR3 in DNA: TGTGCCAGCAGTGTAGAGGACAGGGGCCCCACAGATACGCAGTATTTT.

This clone was seen a handful of times. The rearrangement links TRBV6-5 to TRBJ1-5; tentatively, D is TRBD1 (6 bases). The germline V and J ends were trimmed by 6 bases and 1 base, with 10 bases remaining between them. Germline V gene data show CDR1 as MNHEY and CDR2 as SVGAGI. This CDR3 has 14 residues. In DNA, the CDR3 is TGTGCCAGCAGACCAACAGGGAGCAATCAGCCCCAGCATTTT. Encoded protein: CASRPTGSNQPQHF.

This chain joins TRBV6-6 and TRBJ1-1; D is undetermined. With 2 bases removed from V and 1 base from J, the gap between germline ends came to 2 bases. The germline CDR1 and CDR2 sequences are MNHNY and SVGAGI (reference sequence). This CDR3 has 12 amino acids. CDR3 sequence (DNA): TGTGCCAGCAGTTACCAGAACACTGAAGCTTTCTTT. This translates into CASSYQNTEAFF.

This chain uses TRBV7-8 with TRBJ1-2; 7 positions match TRBD1. CDR1 is SGHVS, CDR2 FQNEAQ, per germline. The CDR3 is 17 amino acids. The V and J ends lost 2 bases and 5 bases, in that order; junction bases with no gene match: 14. The CDR3 DNA is TGTGCCAGCAGCTTAAGACCGAGGGGGCTCGCCTATTATGGCTACACCTTC. Its translation is CASSLRPRGLAYYGYTF.

V and J are TRBV5-4 and TRBJ2-3; 8 bases agree with TRBD2. CDR1 is SGHNT, CDR2 YYREEE, per germline (reference sequence). V shed 4 bases and J 5 bases; nucleotides not matched to a gene: 9. The CDR3 spans 15 residues. The CDR3 protein is CASSPPQRELDTQYF. Here the CDR3 DNA reads TGTGCCAGCAGCCCCCCCCAGCGGGAGTTAGATACGCAGTATTTT.

The count of this clone is one. This chain uses TRBV6-6 with TRBJ1-4; 11 nucleotides agree with TRBD1. Trimming removed 6 bases from V and 10 bases from J; junction bases left unmatched: 10. The germline gives CDR1 MNHNY, CDR2 SVGAGI (reference sequence). The CDR3 spans 15 residues. CDR3 protein: CASSDQDRGHRKLFF. The CDR3 DNA follows: TGTGCCAGCAGCGACCAGGACAGGGGGCATAGAAAACTGTTTTTT.

The CDR3, as DNA: TGCAGCGTTGATGACAGGGACGGCTACACCTTC. Translating gives CSVDDRDGYTF. The chain joins TRBV29-1 to TRBJ1-2; 7 bases are shared with TRBD1. Trimming cost V 3 bases and J 8 bases; bases outside gene matches: 3. Germline CDR1 SQVTM, CDR2 ANQGSEA. The CDR3 is made up of 11 amino acids. Drawing the rest from reference TRBV29-1 and TRBJ1-2, the complete variable domain is SAVISQKPSRDICQRGTSLTIQCQVDSQVTMMFWYRQQPGQSLTLIATANQGSEATYESGFVIDKFPISRPNLTFSTLTVSNMSPEDSSIYLCSVDDRDGYTFGSGTRLTVV.

Here the CDR3 reads CASSQGQRETQYF. In DNA form, the CDR3 reads TGTGCCAGCTCACAAGGACAGAGAGAGACCCAGTACTTC. This rearrangement joins TRBV18 to TRBJ2-5; a possible D gene is TRBD1 (6 bases). CDR1 is KGHSH and CDR2 is LQKENI in the germline V gene. V gave up 4 bases and J gave up 4 bases, with 10 bases separating them. This CDR3 has 13 amino acids.

The gene calls are TRBV7-8 and TRBJ1-2, with D tentatively TRBD1 (5 bases). V was trimmed by 5 bases and J by 3 bases, leaving 16 bases between them. The germline V gene has CDR1 SGHVS and CDR2 FQNEAQ. This CDR3 has 15 residues. CDR3 residues: CASSPRQGVHYGYTF. CDR3 in DNA: TGTGCCAGCAGCCCCAGGCAGGGTGTGCACTATGGCTACACCTTC.

This sequence joins TRBV5-1 and TRBJ2-7; maybe TRBD1 (5 bases). CDR1 is SGHRS and CDR2 is YFSETQ in the germline V gene. The length of the CDR3 is 16 residues. V lost 1 base and J lost 1, with 15 bases in between. The CDR3 region has the DNA TGCGCCAGCAGCTTGATTGCGGCAGGGCCATCCTACGAGCAGTACTTC. As protein: CASSLIAAGPSYEQYF.

The CDR3 nucleotides read TGCGCCAGCAGTGAGTCGTCTAGCGGGAGTTACAATGAGCAGTTCTTC. Its translation is CASSESSSGSYNEQFF. The J gene is TRBJ2-1, the V gene TRBV10-1; 10 bases agree with TRBD2. Germline trimming cut 0 bases from V and 4 bases from J; bases unmatched to any gene: 3. Germline CDR1 is WNHNN and CDR2 is SYGVQD (reference sequence). The CDR3 spans 16 residues.

The chain combines TRBV6-6 with TRBJ2-2; 8 positions match TRBD1. CDR3 length: 14 amino acids. Germline assignment: CDR1 MNHNY and CDR2 SVGAGI (reference sequence). V was clipped by 5 bases and J by 6 bases; unmatched bases: 5. CDR3 protein: CASSDRTGPGELFF. As DNA, the CDR3 is TGTGCCAGCAGTGACAGGACAGGGCCCGGGGAGCTGTTTTTT.

The gene calls are TRBV4-3 and TRBJ2-7, with TRBD2 identical over 11 bases. J lost 4 bases, V lost 1 base, and 0 bases had no gene match. Germline V lookup: CDR1 LGHNA, CDR2 YSLEER. This CDR3 is 14 amino acids long. The CDR3 DNA is TGCGCCAGCAGCCAAGCTAGCGGGGGGTACGAGCAGTACTTC. It encodes CASSQASGGYEQYF.

Notes on this clone: At one end, the junction sequence differs from germline, possibly due to a read error. V gene TRBV5-1 combines with J gene TRBJ1-5, with 11 bases that match TRBD1. CDR3 length: 16 amino acids. Germline values: CDR1 SGHRS, CDR2 YFSETQ. The CDR3 sequence is CASSLGDRGNNQPQNF. Here the CDR3 DNA reads TGCGCCAGCAGCTTGGGGGACAGGGGGAACAATCAGCCCCAGAATTTT. Together with reference TRBV5-1 and TRBJ1-5, the CDR3 gives the full variable domain: KAGVTQTPRYLIKTRGQQVTLSCSPISGHRSVSWYQQTPGQGLQFLFEYFSETQRNKGNFPGRFSGRQFSNSRSEMNVSTLELGDSALYLCASSLGDRGNNQPQNFGDGTRLSIL.

The chain recombines TRBV19 with TRBJ1-4; D unresolved. Germline CDR1 is LNHDA and CDR2 is SQIVND (reference sequence). This CDR3 is 15 amino acids long. V was cut by 5 bases and J by 8 bases, with 18 bases left in between. The CDR3 DNA sequence: TGTGCCAGTAGTCCTCGACGGGGAAATTTCGAAAAACTGTTTTTT. As protein: CASSPRRGNFEKLFF. Full variable domain (outside the CDR3, taken from reference TRBV19 and TRBJ1-4): DGGITQSPKYLFRKEGQNVTLSCEQNLNHDAMYWYRQDPGQGLRLIYYSQIVNDFQKGDIAEGYSVSREKKESFPLTVTSAQKNPTAFYLCASSPRRGNFEKLFFGSGTQLSVL.

The chain employs TRBV10-2 and TRBJ2-1; possible D gene TRBD1, 6 bases. Trimming removed 10 bases at V and 0 bases at J, with 16 bases between. This CDR3 comprises 15 residues. CDR1 WSHSY and CDR2 SAAADI come from the germline V gene. In DNA, the CDR3 is TGCGCCATCAAGGTGGCGGACAGCTCCTACAATGAGCAGTTCTTC. Residues: CAIKVADSSYNEQFF.